The next 23 T cell receptor beta chains were all read from a single sample in a study of identical twins (TCRdb year 2016). Library preparation was by 5' RACE. TCRdb names Illumina HiSeq 2000 as the instrument used. TCRdb itself trimmed the public reads at Q25 with fastp, ran MiXCR and retained productive beta chains. Each CDR3 protein appears once, grouped with its most common genes and DNA. This sample holds hundreds of thousands of distinct CDR3 sequences; over 20% were observed only once. The ten top clones hold about 4.3% of the sample. The sample was also linked to a second study, of T cells expressing NK-cell markers.

Sequencing input: PBMCs. The receptors were sampled from a woman between 18 and 29 years old in good health.

This clonotype was counted ten times or more. This rearrangement joins TRBV9 to TRBJ2-2; a possible D gene is TRBD2 (7 bases). Trimming removed 0 bases at V and 2 bases at J, with 11 bases between. Germline V gene data show CDR1 as SGDLS and CDR2 as YYNGEE. The CDR3 consists of 16 residues. This CDR3 is CASSVGGGPNTGELFF. DNA of the CDR3: TGTGCCAGCAGCGTAGGGGGGGGCCCTAACACCGGGGAGCTGTTTTTT.

CDR3 region: CSANPDRTGYTF. The CDR3 DNA is TGCAGCGCAAACCCGGACAGGACAGGCTACACCTTC. The V call is TRBV29-1, the J call TRBJ1-2, with TRBD1 matching 7 bases. Germline values: CDR1 SQVTM, CDR2 ANQGSEA. The CDR3 is 12 amino acids. Trimming at V came to 7 bases and at J to 8 bases, leaving 10 bases not matched to a gene. The full variable domain, with the rest looked up from reference TRBV29-1 and TRBJ1-2, is SAVISQKPSRDICQRGTSLTIQCQVDSQVTMMFWYRQQPGQSLTLIATANQGSEATYESGFVIDKFPISRPNLTFSTLTVSNMSPEDSSIYLCSANPDRTGYTFGSGTRLTVV.

The chain has TRBV20-1 and TRBJ2-7; D ambiguous. V dropped 1 base and J dropped 3 bases, with 7 bases sitting between them. The CDR3 is 12 residues long. Germline CDR1 is DFQATT and CDR2 is SNEGSKA (reference sequence). CDR3 sequence (DNA): TGCAGTGCTAGAGGGCTGGGCTACGAGCAGTACTTC. Its protein is CSARGLGYEQYF.

This clonotype showed up just a few times. The chain employs TRBV12-3 or TRBV12-4 and TRBJ1-1; weak D call: TRBD1 (5 bases). This CDR3 is 13 amino acids long. V was trimmed by 3 bases and J by 10 bases, leaving 15 bases between them. Written as DNA, the CDR3 is TGTGCCAGCAGTTTTGGGGGAGGCGGAGGAGCTTTCTTT. Its translation is CASSFGGGGGAFF.

This clonotype appeared a few times. The CDR3 sequence is CSVSTNKETQYF. In DNA form, the CDR3 reads TGCAGTGTCTCGACTAACAAAGAGACCCAGTACTTC. The J gene is TRBJ2-5, the V gene TRBV20-1, with D perhaps matching TRBD2 (5 bases). The germline V gene encodes CDR1 DFQATT and CDR2 SNEGSKA (reference sequence). The CDR3 is 12 amino acids. The V end was cut by 7 bases, the J end by 3 bases, with 12 bases between.

In its sample, this clonotype was seen once. This chain connects TRBV3-1 to TRBJ2-3; TRBD1 or TRBD2 may be the D gene (6 bases each). The germline gives CDR1 LGHDT, CDR2 YNNKEL (reference sequence). Trimming took 3 bases from V and 5 from J, leaving 9 bases between them. This CDR3 contains 13 residues. The DNA of the CDR3 is TGTGCCAGCAGCCACGGGGGCGGAGATACGCAGTATTTT. It translates to CASSHGGGDTQYF.

This clonotype was counted between two and nine times. The chain combines TRBV20-1 with TRBJ2-7, with 16 bases aligning to TRBD2. This CDR3 is built from 16 residues. Germline CDR1 and CDR2: DFQATT and SNEGSKA (reference sequence). Trimming took 4 bases from V and 2 from J; bases not matched to a gene: 5. The CDR3 DNA reads as TGCAGTGCTACCGGGACTAGCGGGGGGGGAGCCTACGAGCAGTACTTC. This codes for CSATGTSGGGAYEQYF.

The J gene is TRBJ2-1, the V gene TRBV20-1; perhaps TRBD2 as D (5 bases). Germline V CDR1 and CDR2: DFQATT, SNEGSKA (reference sequence). Trimming cost V 7 bases and J 2 bases, with 12 bases left between them. This CDR3 spans 13 amino acids. In DNA form, the CDR3 reads TGCAGTGTGTTTGCTAGCCCCTACAATGAGCAGTTCTTC. Amino acid sequence: CSVFASPYNEQFF.

The sample holds many counts of this clonotype. This sequence joins TRBV12-3 or TRBV12-4 and TRBJ1-2, with 7 positions matching TRBD1. The ends lost 5 bases at V and 4 bases at J; junction bases unmatched: 7. The CDR3 has 14 residues. CDR3 in DNA: TGTGCCAGCAGTCCCGGACAGGCGGGCTATGGCTACACCTTC. It is translated as CASSPGQAGYGYTF.

V and J are TRBV11-2 and TRBJ2-2, with D hard to call. This CDR3 is built from 16 residues. The germline gives CDR1 SGHAT, CDR2 FQNNGV. V lost 1 base to trimming and J lost 3 bases, with 12 bases between them. Written as DNA, the CDR3 is TGTGCCAGCAGCTTAGTGGAAGGAGTGTACACCGGGGAGCTGTTTTTT. This codes for CASSLVEGVYTGELFF. Drawing the rest from reference TRBV11-2 and TRBJ2-2, the complete variable domain is EAGVAQSPRYKIIEKRQSVAFWCNPISGHATLYWYQQILGQGPKLLIQFQNNGVVDDSQLPKDRFSAERLKGVDSTLKIQPAKLEDSAVYLCASSLVEGVYTGELFFGEGSRLTVL.

The genes are TRBV7-9 and TRBJ1-4, with D unresolved. Trimming took 3 bases from V and 0 from J, leaving 8 bases between them. Germline lookup yields CDR1 SEHNR and CDR2 FQNEAQ (reference sequence). The CDR3 loop spans 15 amino acids. CDR3: CASSFPSTTNEKLFF. The CDR3 nucleotides read TGTGCCAGCAGCTTCCCGTCTACAACTAATGAAAAACTGTTTTTT. Full variable domain (missing parts from reference TRBV7-9 and TRBJ1-4): DTGVSQNPRHKITKRGQNVTFRCDPISEHNRLYWYRQTLGQGPEFLTYFQNEAQLEKSRLLSDRFSAERPKGSFSTLEIQRTEQGDSAMYLCASSFPSTTNEKLFFGSGTQLSVL.

The CDR3 nucleotides are TGTGCCAGCAGCAGCAATACTCGCTATAATGAGCAGTTCTTC. It is translated as CASSSNTRYNEQFF. The chain combines TRBV12-3 or TRBV12-4 with TRBJ2-1; D gene unclear. CDR3 length: 14 amino acids. V lost 6 bases, J lost 7 bases, and 16 bases lay in between.

This clonotype showed up just a few times. The chain uses TRBV20-1 and TRBJ2-1, with 13 nucleotides matching TRBD2. Germline trimming cut 6 bases from V and 7 bases from J; bases unmatched to any gene: 9. Germline CDR1 reads DFQATT; CDR2 reads SNEGSKA (reference sequence). This CDR3 comprises 15 residues. CDR3 loop: CSATKGLAGYNEQFF. The CDR3 nucleotides are TGCAGTGCAACCAAGGGACTAGCGGGATATAATGAGCAGTTCTTC.

The sample holds a few counts of this clonotype. The chain recombines TRBV7-2 with TRBJ1-1; 12 positions match TRBD1. Germline V CDR1 and CDR2: SGHTA, FQGNSA. The CDR3 runs 16 residues. V shed 1 base and J 6 bases; nucleotides not matched to a gene: 6. CDR3 DNA sequence: TGTGCCAGCAGCTTAGGCTTCGGGACAGGGGGCTCTGAAGCTTTCTTT. Translation gives CASSLGFGTGGSEAFF. The entire variable domain, with the rest obtained from reference TRBV7-2 and TRBJ1-1, is as follows: GAGVSQSPSNKVTEKGKDVELRCDPISGHTALYWYRQSLGQGLEFLIYFQGNSAPDKSGLPSDRFSAERTGGSVSTLTIQRTQQEDSAVYLCASSLGFGTGGSEAFFGQGTRLTVV.

This CDR3 reads CSPKRPASNEKLFF. In DNA, the CDR3 is TGCAGCCCGAAAAGACCGGCCTCTAATGAAAAACTGTTTTTT. J is TRBJ1-4 and V is TRBV29-1; no clear D gene. The germline V and J ends were trimmed by 8 bases and 3 bases, with 16 bases remaining between them. The V gene's germline CDR1 is SQVTM and CDR2 ANQGSEA. The CDR3 is 14 residues long.

This clonotype has a handful of counts. The chain links TRBV20-1 to TRBJ1-2, with D perhaps matching TRBD1 (6 bases). Per germline, CDR1 DFQATT and CDR2 SNEGSKA (reference sequence). This CDR3 has 15 residues. Trimming pared 5 bases from V and 4 bases from J, leaving 20 bases between. The CDR3 here is CSAPTRDTSAYGYTF. CDR3 coding DNA: TGCAGTGCTCCTACCCGGGACACGTCCGCCTATGGCTACACCTTC.

This clonotype came up a few times. One end of the junction does not line up with germline, which may come from a read error. V is TRBV5-1 and J is TRBJ2-3; D could derive from TRBD1 or TRBD2 (5 bases each). The germline V gene has CDR1 SGHRS and CDR2 YFSETQ. The CDR3 has 15 residues. The CDR3 nucleotides read TGCGCCAGCAGCCTCCCGGGACCAGACACAGTTACGCAGTATTTT. Its translation is CASSLPGPDTVTQYF.

In this sample, this clonotype turned up many times. The chain links TRBV29-1 to TRBJ2-7; 13 positions agree with TRBD2. Per the germline V gene, CDR1 is SQVTM and CDR2 is ANQGSEA. CDR3 length: 17 residues. Trimming took 4 bases from V and 2 from J; bases not matched to a gene: 11. The CDR3 region is CSVVGLAGDVRTYEQYF. CDR3 in DNA: TGCAGCGTTGTCGGACTAGCGGGAGACGTGCGAACCTACGAGCAGTACTTC.

This chain joins TRBV5-1 and TRBJ2-7; 14 bases align to TRBD2. CDR3 length: 15 residues. CDR1 and CDR2 from the germline V gene are SGHRS and YFSETQ. V was clipped by 6 bases and J by 7 bases; unmatched bases: 9. The CDR3 region has the DNA TGCGCCAGCACCGGGCCGGGACTAGCGGGAGTAGAGCAGTACTTC. Protein: CASTGPGLAGVEQYF. Drawing the rest from reference TRBV5-1 and TRBJ2-7, the complete variable domain is KAGVTQTPRYLIKTRGQQVTLSCSPISGHRSVSWYQQTPGQGLQFLFEYFSETQRNKGNFPGRFSGRQFSNSRSEMNVSTLELGDSALYLCASTGPGLAGVEQYFGPGTRLTVT.

This clonotype was recorded at least ten times. The chain is built from TRBV6-1 and TRBJ2-7; TRBD1 agrees at 11 bases. After removal of 6 bases from V and 3 bases from J, the junction contained 10 bases not matched to a gene. The CDR3 has 16 residues. The germline V gene encodes CDR1 MNHNS and CDR2 SASEGT. In DNA form, the CDR3 reads TGTGCCAGCAGCAAAAAGATCGGGACAGGGGGCTACGAGCAGTACTTC. Its protein is CASSKKIGTGGYEQYF.

This clonotype was observed a handful of times. The chain carries TRBV20-1 and TRBJ2-3; 7 positions match TRBD2. The germline CDR1 and CDR2 sequences are DFQATT and SNEGSKA (reference sequence). The CDR3 consists of 13 residues. CDR3 in DNA: TGCAGCCGTAAAGCGGGGAGCACAGATACGCAGTATTTT. Residues: CSRKAGSTDTQYF.

This clonotype was seen a handful of times. The chain recombines TRBV12-3 or TRBV12-4 with TRBJ2-7; D remains unclear. Trimming cost V 3 bases and J 3 bases, with 9 bases left between them. The CDR3 totals 13 residues. The DNA for the CDR3 is TGTGCCAGCAGTTTTGGGCCCCTCTACGAGCAGTACTTC. It codes for CASSFGPLYEQYF.

The chain combines TRBV15 with TRBJ2-1; D unresolved. The CDR3 extends over 15 amino acids. The germline CDR1 and CDR2 sequences are LNHNV and YYDKDF (reference sequence). Trimming took off 1 base at V and 0 bases at J, with 7 bases between the two ends. The CDR3 is CATSRVALSYNEQFF. The CDR3 DNA follows: TGTGCCACCAGCAGAGTGGCACTCTCCTACAATGAGCAGTTCTTC.